Shown below are 31 T cell receptor beta chains from a single sample sequenced in a study of T cell responses to AZD1222 COVID-19 vaccine. Profiling relied on immunoSEQ multiplex PCR, and the TCRdb table lists in-frame clones only, not all of them. Of approximately 220,000 clones detected, 90% to 95% appear once; the ten largest clones hold 0.95% to 1.1%. Material: peripheral blood, obtained on day 0 of MenACWY control vaccination. The source of these receptors is an adult in good health.

CDR3 region: CASSLVSQGDTQYF. The CDR3 bases are TGCGCCAGCAGCTTGGTTTCCCAGGGGGATACGCAGTATTTT. V gene TRBV5-1 combines with J gene TRBJ2-3; D is perhaps TRBD1 (6 bases). Germline lookup yields CDR1 SGHRS and CDR2 YFSETQ. V gave up 0 bases and J gave up 6 bases, with 11 bases separating them. The CDR3 sequence is 14 residues long.

This sequence joins TRBV10-3 and TRBJ2-7, with TRBD1 as a possible D gene (6 bases). This CDR3 has 15 amino acids. The V gene's germline CDR1 is ENHRY and CDR2 SYGVKD. The germline V and J ends were trimmed by 0 bases and 2 bases, with 11 bases remaining between them. The chain's CDR3 is CAISESDRFTYEQYF. For the CDR3, the DNA is TGTGCCATCAGTGAGTCAGACAGGTTTACCTACGAGCAGTACTTC.

The V and J genes are TRBV11-2 and TRBJ2-2; possible D gene TRBD1, 6 bases. The CDR3 length is 15 residues. V was shortened by 5 bases and J by 6 bases, with 16 bases between the two germline ends. Germline V gene sequence: CDR1 SGHAT, CDR2 FQNNGV. CDR3 coding DNA: TGTGCCAGCAGCCGTCGGAACAGGGTATCCGGGGAGCTGTTTTTT. Translation gives CASSRRNRVSGELFF.

The CDR3 DNA is TGTGCCAGCAGCGTAGAGGGAAACACCATATATTTT. This sequence encodes CASSVEGNTIYF. The J gene is TRBJ1-3, the V gene TRBV9; no firm D call. Germline V CDR1 and CDR2: SGDLS, YYNGEE. The CDR3 totals 12 residues. The germline V and J ends were trimmed by 0 bases and 4 bases, with 2 bases remaining between them.

The chain carries TRBV7-2 and TRBJ1-1; D ambiguous. The CDR3 is 13 amino acids. V lost 2 bases and J lost 6, with 10 bases in between. Germline assignment: CDR1 SGHTA and CDR2 FQGNSA. CDR3: CASSLRSVPEAFF. DNA for the CDR3: TGTGCCAGCAGCTTACGTAGTGTCCCTGAAGCTTTCTTT.

The chain employs TRBV5-6 and TRBJ1-5; 9 nucleotides agree with TRBD1. Trimming at V came to 0 bases and at J to 7 bases, leaving 11 bases not matched to a gene. Looked up from germline, CDR1 is SGHDT and CDR2 is YYEEEE. The CDR3 is 17 residues long. CDR3 sequence reads: CASSLGPTGTGRQPQHF. CDR3 nucleotides: TGTGCCAGCAGCTTGGGGCCTACCGGGACAGGGAGACAGCCCCAGCATTTT.

The rearrangement joins TRBV7-9 to TRBJ2-1, with 13 bases identical to TRBD2. Germline V gene lookup returns CDR1 SEHNR and CDR2 FQNEAQ (reference sequence). Germline trimming cut 5 bases from V and 8 bases from J; bases unmatched to any gene: 12. There are 17 residues in the CDR3. CDR3 amino acids: CASSLMRTSGGSDEQFF. The CDR3 DNA reads TGTGCCAGCAGCCTAATGCGGACTAGCGGGGGAAGTGATGAGCAGTTCTTC.

This chain connects TRBV9 to TRBJ2-7; D is uncertain. The germline gives CDR1 SGDLS, CDR2 YYNGEE. This CDR3 has 13 amino acids. Trimming took off 2 bases at V and 3 bases at J, with 9 bases between the two ends. In DNA, the CDR3 is TGTGCCAGCAGCGTCAGCGCAGACTACGAGCAGTACTTC. This gives the protein CASSVSADYEQYF.

The chain uses TRBV6-5 and TRBJ1-1; 8 bases line up with TRBD1. V trimming: 0 bases; J trimming: 4 bases; junction bases outside the gene matches: 7. CDR1 and CDR2 (germline): MNHEY, SVGAGI. The CDR3 is made up of 16 amino acids. For the CDR3, the DNA is TGTGCCAGCAGTTACTCCGAGGACAGGGTACGCACTGAAGCTTTCTTT. Its translation: CASSYSEDRVRTEAFF.

This clone was recorded a few times. The rearrangement uses TRBV3-1 (or the pseudogene TRBV3-2) and TRBJ2-1; D is uncertain. V lost 3 bases and J lost 5, with 8 bases in between. The CDR3 totals 13 residues. Germline-derived CDR1 and CDR2 are LGHDT and YNNKEL (reference sequence). The CDR3, as DNA: TGTGCCAGCAGCCATGATTTTGACAATGAGCAGTTCTTC. Encoded protein: CASSHDFDNEQFF.

The J gene is TRBJ2-3, the V gene TRBV5-4, with TRBD2 as a possible D gene (6 bases). The CDR3 is made up of 13 amino acids. CDR1 is SGHNT and CDR2 is YYREEE in the germline V gene (reference sequence). V lost 7 bases and J 8 bases, leaving 17 bases between the germline ends. The CDR3 DNA follows: TGTGCCAGCGGGCGGGACGAGGAGGGTACGCAGTATTTT. Translating gives CASGRDEEGTQYF.

This rearrangement joins TRBV18 to TRBJ1-1; the D gene is possibly TRBD1 (6 bases). V shed 5 bases and J shed 1 base, with 11 bases lying between them. Looked up from germline, CDR1 is KGHSH and CDR2 is LQKENI. This CDR3 has 14 amino acids. The CDR3 DNA reads TGTGCCAGCTCATCGGACAGAAAGAACACTGAAGCTTTCTTT. This encodes CASSSDRKNTEAFF.

The V gene is TRBV30, the J gene TRBJ1-5, with a tentative D call TRBD1 (5 bases). This CDR3 contains 13 residues. Trimming removed 2 bases at V and 9 bases at J, with 14 bases between. Germline V gene data show CDR1 as GTSNPN and CDR2 as SVGIG (reference sequence). The chain's CDR3 is CAWSLGAGRPQHF. The CDR3 bases are TGTGCCTGGAGTCTAGGGGCAGGAAGGCCCCAGCATTTT.

The chain combines TRBV11-1 with TRBJ1-1, with 9 bases fitting TRBD1. V was clipped by 5 bases and J by 7 bases; unmatched bases: 8. The CDR3 sequence is 14 residues long. Looked up from germline, CDR1 is SGHAT and CDR2 is FQDESV (reference sequence). CDR3 sequence reads: CASSRGQGSGEAFF. The CDR3 nucleotides read TGTGCCAGCAGCCGCGGACAGGGGAGTGGTGAAGCTTTCTTT.

The chain joins TRBV9 to TRBJ2-1, with 9 bases fitting TRBD1. The CDR3 totals 15 residues. CDR1 is SGDLS, CDR2 YYNGEE, per germline. After removal of 2 bases from V and 4 bases from J, the junction contained 4 bases not matched to a gene. CDR3 DNA: TGTGCCAGCAGCGTCGTCGGGACAGGGTACAATGAGCAGTTCTTC. As protein: CASSVVGTGYNEQFF.

J is TRBJ2-3 and V is TRBV9; 14 bases are shared with TRBD2. The trim removed 3 bases at V and 7 bases at J, leaving 13 bases unmatched. The CDR3 extends over 18 amino acids. Germline values: CDR1 SGDLS, CDR2 YYNGEE. Here the CDR3 DNA reads TGTGCCAGCAGCGAGGGACTAGCGGGGGCCCAACGAGAATATACGCAGTATTTT. It codes for CASSEGLAGAQREYTQYF.

The rearrangement uses TRBV27 and TRBJ1-5; D unclear. This CDR3 has 16 amino acids. V was shortened by 0 bases and J by 7 bases, with 16 bases between the two germline ends. The germline V gene encodes CDR1 MNHEY and CDR2 SMNVEV (reference sequence). The CDR3 is CASSLSGGDVRQPQHF. Written as DNA, the CDR3 is TGTGCCAGCAGTTTATCGGGCGGGGATGTGCGGCAGCCCCAGCATTTT.

V is TRBV5-4 and J is TRBJ1-1; 8 nucleotides align to TRBD1. CDR1 SGHNT and CDR2 YYREEE come from the germline V gene (reference sequence). This CDR3 region has 14 residues. The V segment lost 4 bases and the J segment 6 bases; nucleotides outside the gene matches: 8. DNA of the CDR3: TGTGCCAGCAGCCCGGACAGGGCTCTCGCTGAAGCTTTCTTT. Translated: CASSPDRALAEAFF.

The chain carries TRBV12-3 or TRBV12-4 and TRBJ1-1; TRBD1 might be the D (5 bases). The CDR3 runs to 11 residues. V lost 6 bases to trimming and J lost 9 bases, with 11 bases between them. The CDR3 DNA is TGTGCCAGCAGCCCTGGGGGTAAAGCTTTCTTT. Protein: CASSPGGKAFF.

The chain has TRBV4-3 and TRBJ1-2, with unresolved D. The V end lost 4 bases, the J end lost 4 bases, and 13 bases lay between the germline ends. The CDR3 totals 14 residues. Germline-derived CDR1 and CDR2 are LGHNA and YSLEER. The CDR3 nucleotides read TGCGCCAGCAGCCCTAGAGAAGGACCCTATGGCTACACCTTC. Translation gives CASSPREGPYGYTF.

The V and J genes are TRBV5-1 and TRBJ1-3; 8 nucleotides agree with TRBD1. Germline CDR1 and CDR2: SGHRS and YFSETQ. Germline trimming cut 0 bases from V and 2 bases from J; bases unmatched to any gene: 7. The CDR3 length is 17 residues. The CDR3 DNA reads as TGCGCCAGCAGCTTGGGACAGGGGAACAGGCCTGGAAACACCATATATTTT. Amino acids: CASSLGQGNRPGNTIYF.

J is TRBJ1-5 and V is TRBV28; maybe TRBD1 (5 bases). Germline CDR1 MDHEN, CDR2 SYDVKM. The CDR3 is 14 amino acids. The V end was cut by 7 bases, the J end by 5 bases, with 15 bases between. The CDR3 reads CASTNILGDQPQHF. The CDR3 nucleotides read TGTGCCAGCACCAATATCCTGGGGGATCAGCCCCAGCATTTT.

The CDR3 protein is CATRRAGLATEAFF. Here the CDR3 DNA reads TGTGCCACCCGGAGAGCAGGGTTGGCCACTGAAGCTTTCTTT. The gene calls are TRBV10-3 and TRBJ1-1, with D perhaps TRBD1 (5 bases). CDR3 length: 14 amino acids. CDR1 ENHRY and CDR2 SYGVKD come from the germline V gene. The V end lost 10 bases, the J end lost 4 bases, and 19 bases lay between the germline ends.

The V gene is TRBV6-5, the J gene TRBJ1-5; perhaps TRBD1 as D (6 bases). The length of the CDR3 is 15 residues. V shed 6 bases and J shed 3 bases, with 15 bases lying between them. Germline values: CDR1 MNHEY, CDR2 SVGAGI. Written as DNA, the CDR3 is TGTGCCAGCAGGGGTAACAGGGTAACCAATCAGCCCCAGCATTTT. This codes for CASRGNRVTNQPQHF.

V gene TRBV5-5 combines with J gene TRBJ1-1; no definite D call. V was cut by 0 bases and J by 4 bases, with 10 bases left in between. The germline CDR1 and CDR2 sequences are SGHKS and YYEKEE (reference sequence). This CDR3 has 14 residues. In nucleotides, the CDR3 is TGTGCCAGCAGCTTGGCCGACGAGAGCACTGAAGCTTTCTTT. Translation gives CASSLADESTEAFF.

The chain combines TRBV3-1 (or the pseudogene TRBV3-2) with TRBJ2-7; 7 bases match TRBD1. The germline V gene encodes CDR1 LGHDT and CDR2 YNNKEL (reference sequence). Trimming at V came to 4 bases and at J to 3 bases, leaving 6 bases not matched to a gene. The CDR3 loop spans 14 amino acids. The CDR3 DNA follows: TGTGCCAGCAGCCTGCCGGGACAGAACTACGAGCAGTACTTC. Protein: CASSLPGQNYEQYF.

V is TRBV19 and J is TRBJ1-1, with 7 nucleotides matching TRBD1. V gave up 3 bases and J gave up 9 bases; unmatched junction bases: 10. Germline V lookup: CDR1 LNHDA, CDR2 SQIVND (reference sequence). The CDR3 length is 14 residues. In DNA, the CDR3 is TGTGCCAGTAGTATCGGGACAGCCCCGTTGAAAGCTTTCTTT. Encoded protein: CASSIGTAPLKAFF.

The chain carries TRBV11-1 and TRBJ1-3; D gene ambiguous. Per germline, CDR1 SGHAT and CDR2 FQDESV (reference sequence). This CDR3 spans 13 amino acids. V was trimmed by 5 bases and J by 4 bases, leaving 9 bases between them. The CDR3 nucleotides read TGTGCCAGCAGCACCGGGGAGGGAAACACCATATATTTT. This encodes CASSTGEGNTIYF.

The chain couples TRBV4-2 to TRBJ1-1; TRBD1 aligns across 8 bases. This CDR3 has 16 residues. Per the germline V gene, CDR1 is LGHNA and CDR2 is YNFKEQ. With 1 base clipped from V and 4 bases from J, the junction kept 8 bases outside the gene matches. DNA of the CDR3: TGTGCCAGCAGCCAAGCGGTTGGACAGGGCGGCACTGAAGCTTTCTTT. Its protein is CASSQAVGQGGTEAFF.

The chain has TRBV30 and TRBJ1-1; D unclear. The CDR3 contains 12 residues. V was shortened by 1 base and J by 1 base, with 4 bases between the two germline ends. Germline V lookup: CDR1 GTSNPN, CDR2 SVGIG (reference sequence). The CDR3: CAWSGSNTEAFF. CDR3 nucleotides: TGTGCCTGGAGTGGCTCGAACACTGAAGCTTTCTTT.

The rearrangement joins TRBV6-2 or TRBV6-3 to TRBJ2-7; D remains unclear. In germline, CDR1 is MNHEY, CDR2 SVGEGT. This CDR3 has 13 amino acids. V lost 5 bases and J lost 11, with 19 bases in between. The chain's CDR3 is CASSLPELVSEYF. The CDR3 bases are TGTGCCAGCAGTCTCCCAGAGTTAGTCTCAGAGTACTTC.